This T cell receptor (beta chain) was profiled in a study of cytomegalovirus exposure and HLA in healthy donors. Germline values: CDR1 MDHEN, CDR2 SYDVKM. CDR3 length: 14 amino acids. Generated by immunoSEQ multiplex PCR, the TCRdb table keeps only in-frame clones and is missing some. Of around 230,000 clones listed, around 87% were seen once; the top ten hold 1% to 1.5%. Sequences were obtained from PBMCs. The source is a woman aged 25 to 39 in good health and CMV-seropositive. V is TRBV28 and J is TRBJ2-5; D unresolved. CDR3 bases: TGTGCGTCGACGACTCCGCCCTGGCAGGAGACCCAGTACTTC. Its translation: CASTTPPWQETQYF.